This TCR beta chain stems from a study of graft-versus-host responses after intestinal transplantation. General observations from the study: Marrow from the recipient contained GvH clones, some of which had appeared first in ileum or blood.

Clones were sequenced by immunoSEQ multiplex PCR, and TCRdb holds only the in-frame ones, with some missing. The table records about 38,000 clones, approximately 94% of them present only once. Notes on this clone: What it recognizes is unknown.

Sequences were derived from unstimulated CD4+ T cells sorted from spleen or lymph node cells, sampled before transplant. This TCR came from a human donor who was the organ donor for an intestinal transplant.

The CDR3 coding sequence is TGTGCCAGCAGTTTTAGATACACCCTCTCTGGAAACACCATATATTTT. Translated: CASSFRYTLSGNTIYF. The gene calls are TRBV28 and TRBJ1-3; no clear D gene. This CDR3 spans 16 amino acids. Trimming took off 3 bases at V and 0 bases at J, with 12 bases between the two ends. CDR1 is MDHEN, CDR2 SYDVKM, per germline.